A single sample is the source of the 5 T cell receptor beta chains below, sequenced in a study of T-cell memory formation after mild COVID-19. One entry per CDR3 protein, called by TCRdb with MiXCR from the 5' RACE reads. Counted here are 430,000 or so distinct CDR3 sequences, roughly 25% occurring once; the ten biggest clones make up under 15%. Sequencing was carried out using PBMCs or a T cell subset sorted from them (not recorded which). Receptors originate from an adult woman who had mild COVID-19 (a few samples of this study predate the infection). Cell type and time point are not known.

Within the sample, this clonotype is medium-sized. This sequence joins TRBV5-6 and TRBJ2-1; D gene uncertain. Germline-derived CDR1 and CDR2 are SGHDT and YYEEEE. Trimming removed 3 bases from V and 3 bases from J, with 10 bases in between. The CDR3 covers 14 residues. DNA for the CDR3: TGTGCCAGCAGCTCCGACGGTAGCTACAATGAGCAGTTCTTC. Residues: CASSSDGSYNEQFF.

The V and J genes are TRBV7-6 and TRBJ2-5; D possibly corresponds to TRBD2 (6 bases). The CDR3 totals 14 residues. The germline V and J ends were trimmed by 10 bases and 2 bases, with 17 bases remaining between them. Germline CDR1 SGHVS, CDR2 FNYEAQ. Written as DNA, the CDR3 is TGTGCCACCAGAGGGCGGGGAGCTCAAGAGACCCAGTACTTC. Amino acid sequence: CATRGRGAQETQYF.

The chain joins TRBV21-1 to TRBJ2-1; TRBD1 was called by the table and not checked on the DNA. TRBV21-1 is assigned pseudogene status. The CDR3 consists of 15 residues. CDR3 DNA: TGTGCCAGCAGCAAATTTTGTAACAGGGGTTATGAGCAGTTCTTC. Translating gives CASSKFCNRGYEQFF.

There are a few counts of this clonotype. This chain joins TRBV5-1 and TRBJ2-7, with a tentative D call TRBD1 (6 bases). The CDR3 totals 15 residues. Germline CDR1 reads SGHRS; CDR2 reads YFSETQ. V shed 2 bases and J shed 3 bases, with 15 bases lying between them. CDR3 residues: CASSLEEGHFYEQYF. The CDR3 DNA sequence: TGCGCCAGCAGCTTAGAAGAGGGACACTTCTACGAGCAGTACTTC.

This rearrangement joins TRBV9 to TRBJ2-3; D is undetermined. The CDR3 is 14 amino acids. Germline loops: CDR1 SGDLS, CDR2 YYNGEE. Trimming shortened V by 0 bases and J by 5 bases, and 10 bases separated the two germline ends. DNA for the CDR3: TGTGCCAGCAGCGTAGACAGAAAGGGAGATACGCAGTATTTT. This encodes CASSVDRKGDTQYF.